A single sample is the source of the 8 T cell receptor beta chains below, sequenced in a study of neurological immune-mediated disorders. TCRdb recomputed calls from the 5' RACE reads with MiXCR, one row per CDR3 protein. The sample contains about 22,000 distinct CDR3 sequences, 15% to 20% of which appear only once. The material sequenced was CD8+ T cells from blood. All receptors come from a woman aged 18-29 years with multiple sclerosis.

This clonotype has ten or more counts. The chain has TRBV12-3 or TRBV12-4 and TRBJ2-2, with 11 nucleotides matching TRBD2. The junction had 1 base not matched to a gene; V was cut back by 6 bases and J by 1 base. CDR3 length equals 15 residues. The CDR3, as DNA: TGTGCCAGCAGCACTAGCGGGGGGAACACCGGGGAGCTGTTTTTT. The encoded protein is CASSTSGGNTGELFF.

Ten or more counts support this clonotype. The chain couples TRBV5-1 to TRBJ1-2; D is unclear. The CDR3 consists of 13 residues. Trimming pared 7 bases from V and 5 bases from J, leaving 15 bases between. From germline, CDR1 is SGHRS and CDR2 YFSETQ. The CDR3 coding sequence is TGCGCCAGCGGTCCAAAAGGGTTTTATGGCTACACCTTC. Translating it yields CASGPKGFYGYTF.

With regard to this clonotype: A much larger clone lies a single base off, so this may be a read error. This rearrangement joins TRBV14 to TRBJ2-7; D might be TRBD2 (7 bases). Looked up from germline, CDR1 is SGHDN and CDR2 is FVKESK. The CDR3 totals 14 residues. The CDR3 nucleotides are TGTGCCACCAGCCTGGGGGGGCGCGCCTACGAGCAGTACTTC. Its protein product is CATSLGGRAYEQYF.

This clonotype was counted many times. The V and J genes are TRBV4-1 and TRBJ2-7; TRBD1 matches 9 bases. CDR1 and CDR2 (germline): MGHRA, YSYEKL. The CDR3 is 14 residues long. V shed 0 bases, J shed 5 bases, and the junction held 2 bases outside the gene matches. The CDR3 reads CASSQEGQGHEQYF. CDR3 DNA: TGCGCCAGCAGCCAAGAGGGACAGGGCCACGAGCAGTACTTC.

The chain uses TRBV29-1 and TRBJ1-2; TRBD1 might be the D (5 bases). V was trimmed by 1 base and J by 4 bases, leaving 10 bases between them. The germline CDR1 and CDR2 sequences are SQVTM and ANQGSEA. This CDR3 is built from 13 residues. The CDR3 spells CSVEGGWGYGYTF. The CDR3, as DNA: TGCAGCGTTGAAGGGGGCTGGGGCTATGGCTACACCTTC.

This clonotype has at least ten counts. The chain joins TRBV28 to TRBJ1-2; TRBD1 matches 9 bases. The germline CDR1 and CDR2 sequences are MDHEN and SYDVKM. The CDR3 is made up of 18 amino acids. V lost 5 bases and J lost 0; bases outside the gene matches: 13. CDR3 in DNA: TGTGCCAGCAGTCAGATGGGTGGGGGACAGGGAGCTAACTATGGCTACACCTTC. This encodes CASSQMGGGQGANYGYTF.

This clonotype was recorded many times. The chain is built from TRBV7-9 and TRBJ2-2; no firm D call. Germline V gives CDR1 SEHNR, CDR2 FQNEAQ (reference sequence). There are 13 residues in the CDR3. The V and J ends lost 0 bases and 4 bases respectively, with 3 bases between them. This CDR3 reads CASSLAATGELFF. In DNA, the CDR3 is TGTGCCAGCAGCTTAGCAGCCACCGGGGAGCTGTTTTTT. Based on the CDR3 plus reference TRBV7-9 and TRBJ2-2, the full variable domain is DTGVSQNPRHKITKRGQNVTFRCDPISEHNRLYWYRQTLGQGPEFLTYFQNEAQLEKSRLLSDRFSAERPKGSFSTLEIQRTEQGDSAMYLCASSLAATGELFFGEGSRLTVL.

This clonotype has at least ten counts. This sequence joins TRBV7-9 and TRBJ2-7; 8 bases fit TRBD2. Trimming at V came to 6 bases and at J to 0 bases, leaving 7 bases not matched to a gene. The CDR3 runs 15 residues. Germline lookup yields CDR1 SEHNR and CDR2 FQNEAQ (reference sequence). The CDR3 bases are TGTGCCAGCAGAGTGCAGCGGGGGACCTCCTACGAGCAGTACTTC. This gives the protein CASRVQRGTSYEQYF.